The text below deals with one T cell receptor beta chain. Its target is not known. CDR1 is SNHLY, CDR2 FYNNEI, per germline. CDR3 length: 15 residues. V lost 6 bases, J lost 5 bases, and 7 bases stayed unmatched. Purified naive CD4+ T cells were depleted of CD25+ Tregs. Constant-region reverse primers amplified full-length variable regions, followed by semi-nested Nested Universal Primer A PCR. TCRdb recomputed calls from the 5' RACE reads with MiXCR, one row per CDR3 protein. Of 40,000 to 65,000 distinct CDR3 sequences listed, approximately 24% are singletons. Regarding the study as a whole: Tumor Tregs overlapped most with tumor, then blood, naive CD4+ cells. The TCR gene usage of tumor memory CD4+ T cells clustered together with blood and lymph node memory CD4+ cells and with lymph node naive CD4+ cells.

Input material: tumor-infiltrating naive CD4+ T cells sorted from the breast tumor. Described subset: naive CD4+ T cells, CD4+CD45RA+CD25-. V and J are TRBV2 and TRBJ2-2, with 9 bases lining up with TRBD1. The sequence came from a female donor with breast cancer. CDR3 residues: CASSLGTGRTGELFF. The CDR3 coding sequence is TGTGCCAGCAGCCTAGGGACAGGGAGGACCGGGGAGCTGTTTTTT.